This TCR beta chain was sequenced in a study of CD8+CD57+ T cells in acquired aplastic anemia. Study-level findings and limits: Almost 30 CD8+ CDR3 sequences occurred in both the patients and the controls.

The use of genomic DNA as template underpinned the TCR beta VDJ and CDR3 profiling. TCRdb reprocessed the reads with MiXCR, giving one entry per CDR3 protein. Of hundreds of thousands of distinct CDR3 sequences listed, approximately 58% are singletons. Patients included in sequencing had previously demonstrated CD8+CD57+ cell expansion by flow cytometry. This CDR3 contains 14 residues. Trimming shortened V by 6 bases and J by 3 bases, and 15 bases separated the two germline ends. In regard to this clonotype: Its antigen is not identified.

Input material: sorted CD4+, CD8+, or CD8+CD57+ T cells (not recorded which) from PBMCs. The chain is built from TRBV12-3 or TRBV12-4 and TRBJ2-7; TRBD2 is a possible D gene (6 bases). The receptor comes from a human donor with aplastic anemia. CDR3 residues: CASRPSVPGYEQYF. Here the CDR3 DNA reads TGTGCCAGCAGGCCTAGCGTTCCTGGCTACGAGCAGTACTTC.